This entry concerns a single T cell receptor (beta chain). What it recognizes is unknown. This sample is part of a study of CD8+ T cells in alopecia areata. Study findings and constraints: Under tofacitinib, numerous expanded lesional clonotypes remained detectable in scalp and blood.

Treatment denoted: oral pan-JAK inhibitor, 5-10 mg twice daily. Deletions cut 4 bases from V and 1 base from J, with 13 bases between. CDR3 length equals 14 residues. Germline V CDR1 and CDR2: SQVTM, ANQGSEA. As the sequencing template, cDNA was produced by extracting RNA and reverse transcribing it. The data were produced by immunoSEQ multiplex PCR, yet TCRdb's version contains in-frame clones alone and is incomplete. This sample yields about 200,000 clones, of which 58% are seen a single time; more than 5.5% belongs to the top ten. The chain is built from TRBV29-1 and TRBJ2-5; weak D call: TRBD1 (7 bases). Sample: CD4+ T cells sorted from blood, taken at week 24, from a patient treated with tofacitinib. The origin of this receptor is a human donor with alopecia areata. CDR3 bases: TGCAGCGTTGGGCGGGACAGCCTCCAAGAGACCCAGTACTTC. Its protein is CSVGRDSLQETQYF.